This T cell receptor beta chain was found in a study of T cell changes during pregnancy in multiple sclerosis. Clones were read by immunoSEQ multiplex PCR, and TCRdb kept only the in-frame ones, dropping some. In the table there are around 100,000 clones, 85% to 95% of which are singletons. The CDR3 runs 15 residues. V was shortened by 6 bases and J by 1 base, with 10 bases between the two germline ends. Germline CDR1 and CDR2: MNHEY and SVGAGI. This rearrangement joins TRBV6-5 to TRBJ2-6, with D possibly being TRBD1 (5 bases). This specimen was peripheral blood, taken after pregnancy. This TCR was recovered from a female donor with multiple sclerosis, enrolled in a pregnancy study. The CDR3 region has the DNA TGTGCCAGCAGGTATCAGGGTTCTGGGGCCAACGTCCTGACTTTC. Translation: CASRYQGSGANVLTF.